This T cell receptor (beta chain) comes out of a study of blood T cell repertoires in COVID-19. Across the whole study: The study drew acute and convalescent COVID-19 samples from the United States, Italy and Spain.

Sequencing was performed with immunoSEQ multiplex PCR; in TCRdb, only in-frame clones are kept and a portion is missing. There are about 270,000 clones in the sample; 65% to 90% occur only once, and 15% lies in the top ten. V shed 5 bases, J shed 7 bases, and the junction held 4 bases outside the gene matches. CDR3 length: 13 residues. In germline, CDR1 is LNHDA, CDR2 SQIVND (reference sequence). The study drew participants aged about 18 to 89 years from 20 to 30 US areas. Recovery meant two consecutive negative NP/OP PCR tests, professional clearance, or resolved symptoms. The clonotype comes from a man between 18 and 29 years old who had recovered from COVID-19. The chain uses TRBV19 and TRBJ1-4, with TRBD1 matching over 7 bases. The sequencing input was PBMCs or T cells enriched from blood (not recorded which). DNA of the CDR3: TGTGCCAGTAGTCAGGGGGAAGCTGAAAAACTGTTTTTT. Translating gives CASSQGEAEKLFF.